The present T cell receptor beta chain was sequenced within a study of blood T cell repertoires in COVID-19 (TCRdb year 2020). For the wider study: The collaborator samples originated in the United States, Italy and Spain and spanned the acute and convalescent phases of COVID-19. The material from the prospective study consisted of cDNA or gDNA derived from T cells, B-cell-depleted T cells, or PBMCs. Subjects who had been exposed to COVID-19, were actively infected with it, or had recovered from it provided the deeply sampled blood TCRbeta repertoires that made up the dataset. A freely available public database, intended as a resource for researchers studying the immune response to SARS-CoV-2, is where the repertoires were released. Samples came from the ongoing ImmuneRACE study (first 160 participants) plus 1,254 subjects from 6 global collaborators. The sample metadata nearly always contained a de-identified subject ID, COVID-19 status, age in years and sex. HLA class I and class II types, where available, came from metadata supplied by the sample provider rather than from assay-based typing. Results and caveats for the whole study, not just this receptor: The amount of clinical and demographic metadata varied by source and participant and was provided uncurated.

V sheds 0 bases and J sheds 5 bases, leaving 15 bases between their ends. From its cysteine to its phenylalanine, the CDR3 spans 16 amino acids. Only the CDR3 portion is preserved as DNA: 48 bases, with reading frame beginning at the first base. CDR1 and CDR2 were assigned from the germline V gene as KGHSH and LQKENI. About this clone: This receptor's antigen is unknown. No base qualities exist here, and no much larger clone lies one base off it.

The collaborating institutions used their own protocols to collect whole blood in K2EDTA tubes. For TCRbeta analysis, collaborators shipped samples as frozen whole blood, isolated PBMCs, or DNA extracted from either of those sample types. The immunoSEQ Assay, a bias-controlled multiplex PCR, was used to amplify TCRbeta CDR3 regions from genomic DNA. Per the original workflow: The number of nucleated cells in each sample was estimated from the amplification of reference gene primers within the assay. To quantify the absolute abundance of each unique TCRbeta CDR3 rearrangement, sequence reads were collapsed and filtered. For each sample, productive Simpson clonality was calculated as the square root of Simpson's diversity index across productive rearrangements. TCRdb holds this immuneACCESS table with in-frame rearrangements only. Some clones are missing; in checked studies, unresolved V genes explain under half, and the rest has no known cause. V, J and clone size reflect that table, while D and trimming were determined from the DNA. For this sample there are a few hundred thousand clones; 84% appear just once. Together, the top ten hold under 5.5% of the sample.

The TCR was taken from a man between 60 and 75 years old with acute or convalescent COVID-19. Material for sequencing was peripheral blood. The V gene is TRBV18 and the J gene is TRBJ2-3; TRBD1 is perhaps the D gene, given 6 matching bases. CDR3 protein: CASSPPVNRVGDTQYF. Here is the DNA: TGTGCCAGCTCACCACCAGTAAACAGGGTAGGAGATACGCAGTATTTT.